Presented here are 29 T cell receptor beta chains from one specimen sequenced in a study of T-cell memory formation after mild COVID-19. TCRdb reprocessed the 5' RACE reads with MiXCR, giving one entry per CDR3 protein. The sample contains more than 250,000 distinct CDR3 sequences, more than 15% of which appear only once. The sample taken for sequencing was PBMCs or a T cell subset sorted from them (not recorded which). The receptors were gathered from a man between 18 and 35 years old who had mild COVID-19 (a few samples of this study predate the infection). Cell type and time point are not known.

This clonotype was recorded many times. The chain uses TRBV12-3 or TRBV12-4 and TRBJ2-4, with 10 bases matching TRBD1. CDR3 size: 21 residues. V gave up 0 bases and J gave up 0 bases; unmatched junction bases: 14. CDR3 DNA sequence: TGTGCCAGCAGTTTAGCGCACAAGGGGACAGGGGCGACTCTAGCCAAAAACATTCAGTACTTC. This sequence encodes CASSLAHKGTGATLAKNIQYF.

The J gene is TRBJ1-2, the V gene TRBV25-1; no clear D. In germline, CDR1 is MGHDK, CDR2 SYGVNS. The V end was cut by 3 bases, the J end by 0 bases, with 11 bases between. The CDR3 covers 15 residues. The CDR3 protein is CASSEAGGANYGYTF. In DNA, the CDR3 is TGTGCCAGCAGTGAGGCAGGCGGAGCTAACTATGGCTACACCTTC.

A few counts support this clonotype. This chain links TRBV6-2 or TRBV6-3 with TRBJ2-7; D unresolved. The ends were cut back, 2 bases at V and 2 bases at J, with 7 bases in the middle. CDR3 length: 13 amino acids. Germline-derived CDR1 and CDR2 are MNHEY and SVGEGT. In nucleotides, the CDR3 is TGTGCCAGCAGTTACCGGCGGACCTACGAGCAGTACTTC. This gives the protein CASSYRRTYEQYF.

V gene TRBV7-2 combines with J gene TRBJ1-1, with TRBD1 matching over 8 bases. The CDR3 has 16 amino acids. After removal of 2 bases from V and 4 bases from J, the junction contained 9 bases not matched to a gene. Germline loops: CDR1 SGHTA, CDR2 FQGNSA. The CDR3, as DNA: TGTGCCAGCAGCTTAAGATTGACAGGGGAGGGCACTGAAGCTTTCTTT. Amino acids: CASSLRLTGEGTEAFF.

This clonotype was seen only a few times. The chain is built from TRBV20-1 and TRBJ2-3; D is possibly TRBD1 or TRBD2 (5 bases each). The V end was cut by 5 bases, the J end by 1 base, with 10 bases between. CDR1 and CDR2 (germline): DFQATT, SNEGSKA (reference sequence). There are 13 residues in the CDR3. The CDR3 reads CSAPVGGTDTQYF. In DNA form, the CDR3 reads TGCAGTGCTCCGGTGGGGGGCACAGATACGCAGTATTTT.

This clonotype was counted only a few times. J is TRBJ2-1 and V is TRBV6-4; D call uncertain. The V gene lost 3 bases and the J gene lost 9 bases, with 12 bases spanning the gap. CDR3 length equals 13 residues. Germline V gene sequence: CDR1 MRHNA, CDR2 SNTAGT. The CDR3, as DNA: TGTGCCAGCAGTGAGTCTCGCTTCGGTGAGCAGTTCTTC. This gives the protein CASSESRFGEQFF.

The rearrangement uses TRBV7-3 and TRBJ2-5, with D possibly matching TRBD1 (6 bases). V was shortened by 5 bases and J by 7 bases, with 14 bases between the two germline ends. The length of the CDR3 is 13 residues. Germline V gene lookup returns CDR1 SGHTA and CDR2 FQGTGA. The CDR3 loop is CASSPGQPGTQYF. CDR3 coding DNA: TGTGCCAGCAGCCCCGGACAGCCAGGGACCCAGTACTTC.

The chain links TRBV12-3 or TRBV12-4 to TRBJ1-3; the D is unclear. The CDR3 has 13 amino acids. Deletions cut 5 bases from V and 3 bases from J, with 8 bases between. CDR3 bases: TGTGCCAGCAGTGCGTCAAATGGAAACACCATATATTTT. It translates to CASSASNGNTIYF.

This clonotype has only a few counts. The chain recombines TRBV4-2 with TRBJ2-1, with TRBD2 as a possible D gene (6 bases). The CDR3 has 15 amino acids. Trimming left V 3 bases short and J 8 bases short, with 17 bases between. Germline CDR1 reads LGHNA; CDR2 reads YNFKEQ. The CDR3 is CASSQASTRSHEQFF. The CDR3 DNA reads TGTGCCAGCAGCCAGGCCTCGACTAGATCCCATGAGCAGTTCTTC.

The V and J genes are TRBV7-2 and TRBJ2-5; D uncertain. V was pared by 4 bases and J by 5 bases, with 14 bases between. CDR1 and CDR2 (germline): SGHTA, FQGNSA. The CDR3 totals 14 residues. The CDR3 DNA reads TGTGCCAGCAGCTCTACCAGAGCTTGGGAGACCCAGTACTTC. Encoded protein: CASSSTRAWETQYF.

This chain links TRBV12-5 with TRBJ2-1, with D perhaps matching TRBD1 (7 bases). The V gene lost 4 bases and the J gene lost 4 bases, with 11 bases spanning the gap. There are 14 residues in the CDR3. Germline V lookup: CDR1 LGHNT, CDR2 FRNRAP. The CDR3 nucleotides read TGTGCTAGTGGTTCAGGGGGGAAATACAATGAGCAGTTCTTC. It yields the protein CASGSGGKYNEQFF.

This chain joins TRBV6-5 and TRBJ2-1; D possibly corresponds to TRBD2 (6 bases). The CDR3 runs 13 residues. Between the trimmed V and J ends, which lost 8 bases and 3 bases, there was a span of 11 bases. CDR1 and CDR2 (germline): MNHEY, SVGAGI. The CDR3 protein is CASAISGYNEQFF. In DNA, the CDR3 is TGTGCCAGCGCGATTAGCGGCTACAATGAGCAGTTCTTC.

This chain links TRBV7-8 with TRBJ2-4; TRBD1 agrees at 7 bases. The CDR3 loop spans 14 amino acids. The V segment lost 8 bases and the J segment 2 bases; nucleotides outside the gene matches: 6. Germline V gene data show CDR1 as SGHVS and CDR2 as FQNEAQ. CDR3 sequence (DNA): TGTGCCAGCGGTAGGGGGCCCTCCAAAAACATTCAGTACTTC. Translating gives CASGRGPSKNIQYF.

At least ten counts were recorded for this clonotype. J is TRBJ1-6 and V is TRBV20-1; TRBD1 aligns across 8 bases. The trim removed 6 bases at V and 10 bases at J, leaving 5 bases unmatched. Germline V gives CDR1 DFQATT, CDR2 SNEGSKA (reference sequence). The CDR3 totals 12 residues. CDR3 sequence: CSARTGRSPLHF. The DNA of the CDR3 is TGCAGTGCCCGGACAGGGCGATCACCCCTCCACTTT.

This clonotype was counted at least ten times. The J gene is TRBJ2-5, the V gene TRBV5-1; D ambiguous. Germline V gene sequence: CDR1 SGHRS, CDR2 YFSETQ. V lost 0 bases, J lost 3 bases, and 9 bases lay in between. The CDR3 contains 14 residues. CDR3 DNA: TGCGCCAGCAGCTTGGATGTAGGGAAAGAGACCCAGTACTTC. Its protein product is CASSLDVGKETQYF.

There are many counts of this clonotype. The V gene is TRBV5-1, the J gene TRBJ2-2; TRBD1 matches at 9 bases. This CDR3 has 15 residues. The ends lost 4 bases at V and 7 bases at J; junction bases unmatched: 8. Per germline, CDR1 SGHRS and CDR2 YFSETQ. The CDR3: CASSVGQGGIGELFF. As DNA, the CDR3 is TGCGCCAGCAGCGTGGGACAGGGAGGGATCGGGGAGCTGTTTTTT.

This clonotype was recorded a few times. The rearrangement joins TRBV27 to TRBJ2-3; no clear D gene. The germline V gene encodes CDR1 MNHEY and CDR2 SMNVEV (reference sequence). The V and J ends lost 4 bases and 6 bases respectively, with 20 bases between them. The CDR3 contains 16 residues. CDR3 residues: CASSSPPVGVYDTQYF. CDR3 nucleotide sequence: TGTGCCAGCAGTTCCCCCCCTGTGGGCGTTTACGATACGCAGTATTTT.

The chain links TRBV12-3 or TRBV12-4 to TRBJ1-2; no definite D call. This CDR3 region has 12 residues. V was shortened by 3 bases and J by 5 bases, with 7 bases between the two germline ends. The CDR3, as DNA: TGTGCCAGCAGTTTGGCAGCTTATGGCTACACCTTC. It codes for CASSLAAYGYTF.

This rearrangement joins TRBV12-3 or TRBV12-4 to TRBJ2-2; D gene unclear. Trimming took 6 bases from V and 7 from J, leaving 15 bases between them. CDR3 length: 14 amino acids. The CDR3 loop is CASRRNLGRGELFF. The CDR3 nucleotides are TGTGCCAGCAGACGAAACCTTGGCCGCGGGGAGCTGTTTTTT.

The chain couples TRBV19 to TRBJ1-1; D is possibly TRBD1 (5 bases). V shed 9 bases and J shed 2 bases, with 13 bases lying between them. Germline loops: CDR1 LNHDA, CDR2 SQIVND (reference sequence). The CDR3 runs to 13 residues. Here the CDR3 reads CASAGVHNTEAFF. Here the CDR3 DNA reads TGTGCCAGCGCGGGGGTCCATAACACTGAAGCTTTCTTT.

This clonotype was counted a few times. The V gene is TRBV20-1, the J gene TRBJ1-1, with D hard to call. V was pared by 0 bases and J by 10 bases, with 18 bases between. CDR3 size: 14 residues. Germline V CDR1 and CDR2: DFQATT, SNEGSKA (reference sequence). CDR3 sequence reads: CSARDAGRALGAFF. The CDR3 nucleotides are TGCAGTGCTAGAGATGCGGGGAGGGCCCTGGGAGCTTTCTTT.

The CDR3 DNA reads as TGTGCCAGCAGCTTAGGGCCTAGCGGGGGGAGAACGCAGTATTTT. This encodes CASSLGPSGGRTQYF. V is TRBV7-2 and J is TRBJ2-3; 11 bases line up with TRBD2. With V trimmed by 1 base and J by 9 bases, 6 bases remained unmatched. CDR1 is SGHTA, CDR2 FQGNSA, per germline. The CDR3 length is 15 residues.

In this sample, this clonotype turned up a few times. V gene TRBV19 combines with J gene TRBJ2-7, with 7 bases that match TRBD1. The CDR3 has 14 residues. J was trimmed by 0 bases and V by 4 bases; bases with no gene match: 3. Per germline, CDR1 LNHDA and CDR2 SQIVND (reference sequence). The CDR3 loop is CASSTGGISYEQYF. The CDR3 DNA sequence: TGTGCCAGTAGTACAGGGGGAATCTCCTACGAGCAGTACTTC.

J is TRBJ2-5 and V is TRBV25-1; TRBD1 aligns across 8 bases. CDR3 length equals 16 residues. V shed 4 bases, J shed 3 bases, and the junction held 10 bases outside the gene matches. The V gene's germline CDR1 is MGHDK and CDR2 SYGVNS. CDR3 sequence (DNA): TGTGCCAGCAGTGGATCGGGACAGGCGACCGAAGAGACCCAGTACTTC. It is translated as CASSGSGQATEETQYF.

The V call is TRBV19, the J call TRBJ1-4; D is ambiguous. Germline CDR1 reads LNHDA; CDR2 reads SQIVND (reference sequence). V lost 4 bases, J lost 8 bases, and 8 bases lay in between. This CDR3 has 12 residues. The CDR3 sequence: CASSTAPEKLFF. CDR3 in DNA: TGTGCCAGTAGTACAGCTCCAGAAAAACTGTTTTTT.

The J gene is TRBJ1-5, the V gene TRBV10-1, with 7 bases that match TRBD1. The CDR3 is 17 amino acids. Germline V gene data show CDR1 as WNHNN and CDR2 as SYGVQD (reference sequence). Trimming removed 3 bases from V and 2 bases from J; junction bases left unmatched: 10. The CDR3 sequence is CASSDLGGGCGNQPQHF. In nucleotides, the CDR3 is TGCGCCAGCAGTGATTTAGGGGGCGGATGCGGCAATCAGCCCCAGCATTTT.

The table lists this clonotype with a few counts. This chain links TRBV7-8 with TRBJ2-1; D possibly matches TRBD1 or TRBD2 (5 bases each). This CDR3 contains 16 residues. Trimming stripped 4 bases from V and 3 bases from J, with 16 bases between. Germline V CDR1 and CDR2: SGHVS, FQNEAQ. CDR3 nucleotides: TGTGCCAGCAGCTCCCACTCGGGACGGCTCTACAATGAGCAGTTCTTC. Its protein is CASSSHSGRLYNEQFF.

CDR3 bases: TGTGCCAGCAGCTTGACAGGCCCAGGGTCACCCCTCCACTTT. Encoded protein: CASSLTGPGSPLHF. V gene TRBV7-9 combines with J gene TRBJ1-6, with D perhaps matching TRBD1 (6 bases). The CDR3 totals 14 residues. With 3 bases removed from V and 10 bases from J, the gap between germline ends came to 13 bases. Germline V gives CDR1 SEHNR, CDR2 FQNEAQ (reference sequence).

V and J are TRBV20-1 and TRBJ2-2; 12 bases agree with TRBD2. The CDR3 loop spans 16 amino acids. Germline trimming cut 0 bases from V and 4 bases from J; bases unmatched to any gene: 3. Looked up from germline, CDR1 is DFQATT and CDR2 is SNEGSKA (reference sequence). CDR3 loop: CSARDPTSGGTGELFF. CDR3 nucleotide sequence: TGCAGTGCTAGAGACCCGACTAGCGGGGGCACCGGGGAGCTGTTTTTT.